This passage covers 28 T cell receptor beta chains from one sample sequenced in a study of blood T cell repertoires in COVID-19. Here immunoSEQ multiplex PCR was the method, and the copy in TCRdb shows in-frame clones only, minus some. This table holds under 200,000 clones, approximately 80% found once. Source material: peripheral blood. These receptor sequences come from a woman between 65 and 79 years old with COVID-19, enrolled during active disease.

The chain has TRBV2 and TRBJ1-1; D is unclear. The V gene lost 11 bases and the J gene lost 1 base, with 11 bases spanning the gap. Germline V CDR1 and CDR2: SNHLY, FYNNEI. The CDR3 is 12 residues long. CDR3 DNA sequence: TGTGCCGGCCGACTGACGAACACTGAAGCTTTCTTT. Encoded protein: CAGRLTNTEAFF.

The V and J genes are TRBV24-1 and TRBJ2-1, with 7 nucleotides matching TRBD2. Germline V gene sequence: CDR1 KGHDR, CDR2 SFDVKD. The V and J ends lost 9 bases and 6 bases, in that order; junction bases with no gene match: 13. This CDR3 contains 15 residues. The CDR3 sequence: CATQEGTSVFNEQFF. CDR3 nucleotide sequence: TGTGCCACCCAAGAAGGAACTAGCGTTTTCAATGAGCAGTTCTTC.

The V call is TRBV5-1, the J call TRBJ2-2; tentative D call: TRBD1 (5 bases). The CDR3 is 14 amino acids. Germline assignment: CDR1 SGHRS and CDR2 YFSETQ. The V gene lost 3 bases and the J gene lost 4 bases, with 10 bases spanning the gap. CDR3 amino acids: CASSWTIPTGELFF. The CDR3 nucleotides read TGCGCCAGCAGCTGGACAATCCCCACCGGGGAGCTGTTTTTT.

The V gene is TRBV18, the J gene TRBJ2-5; D is undetermined. Trimming shortened V by 0 bases and J by 2 bases, and 7 bases separated the two germline ends. Germline lookup yields CDR1 KGHSH and CDR2 LQKENI. The CDR3 contains 14 residues. The CDR3 protein is CASSPPVGQETQYF. The CDR3 DNA reads TGTGCCAGCTCACCACCGGTCGGTCAAGAGACCCAGTACTTC.

CDR3 bases: TGTGCCTGCGGGGGGGGGAAAGAGACCCAGTACTTC. Translated, it gives CACGGGKETQYF. The chain couples TRBV30 to TRBJ2-5; TRBD2 aligns across 8 bases. Germline trimming cut 6 bases from V and 3 bases from J; bases unmatched to any gene: 3. This CDR3 spans 12 amino acids. Germline values: CDR1 GTSNPN, CDR2 SVGIG (reference sequence).

The rearrangement uses TRBV25-1 and TRBJ2-1, with D possibly being TRBD1 (6 bases). Trimming cost V 2 bases and J 6 bases, with 17 bases left between them. The CDR3 spans 16 residues. Germline lookup yields CDR1 MGHDK and CDR2 SYGVNS. The CDR3 loop reads CASSEVGRGRVNEQFF. CDR3 nucleotide sequence: TGTGCCAGCAGTGAAGTGGGAAGGGGGAGAGTCAATGAGCAGTTCTTC.

The J gene is TRBJ1-1, the V gene TRBV29-1, with no clear D. This CDR3 is 12 amino acids long. CDR1 and CDR2 (germline): SQVTM, ANQGSEA. Deletions cut 4 bases from V and 3 bases from J, with 9 bases between. The chain's CDR3 is CSVGQVYTEAFF. The CDR3 region has the DNA TGCAGCGTTGGGCAGGTATACACTGAAGCTTTCTTT.

This chain uses TRBV15 with TRBJ1-1; the match to TRBD1 covers 11 bases. With V trimmed by 5 bases and J by 7 bases, 6 bases remained unmatched. Germline CDR1 reads LNHNV; CDR2 reads YYDKDF (reference sequence). This CDR3 has 14 residues. CDR3: CATSSRTGGFEAFF. CDR3 nucleotide sequence: TGTGCCACCAGCTCTCGGACAGGGGGCTTTGAAGCTTTCTTT.

The J gene is TRBJ2-5, the V gene TRBV6-5, with 7 nucleotides matching TRBD2. This CDR3 spans 14 amino acids. CDR1 is MNHEY, CDR2 SVGAGI, per germline. V gave up 6 bases and J gave up 3 bases; unmatched junction bases: 7. CDR3 protein: CASSVGGIEETQYF. The CDR3 region has the DNA TGTGCCAGCAGCGTGGGGGGGATAGAAGAGACCCAGTACTTC.

J is TRBJ2-5 and V is TRBV28, with TRBD2 matching 13 bases. Germline CDR1 is MDHEN and CDR2 is SYDVKM. The CDR3 spans 18 residues. The V gene end was trimmed by 2 bases and the J gene end by 5 bases; junction bases not matched to a gene: 11. As DNA, the CDR3 is TGTGCCAGCAGTTTAGCGGGGACTAGCGGGGTTATTGGGGAGACCCAGTACTTC. Its translation is CASSLAGTSGVIGETQYF.

The count of this clone is one. This rearrangement joins TRBV2 to TRBJ2-2; 9 bases match TRBD2. The CDR3 extends over 15 amino acids. V dropped 6 bases and J dropped 4; count of bases not matched to a gene: 6. Germline V gene data show CDR1 as SNHLY and CDR2 as FYNNEI. CDR3 in amino acids: CASRGSGRGTGELFF. CDR3 in DNA: TGTGCCAGCAGGGGTAGCGGGAGAGGCACCGGGGAGCTGTTTTTT.

The CDR3 DNA reads as TGCAGCGTTGAAGGTCAGACTGGAGACGAGCAGTACTTC. Protein product: CSVEGQTGDEQYF. V gene TRBV29-1 combines with J gene TRBJ2-7; no clear D. Per the germline V gene, CDR1 is SQVTM and CDR2 is ANQGSEA. The CDR3 is 13 residues long. V lost 1 base and J lost 5, with 12 bases in between.

The rearrangement joins TRBV10-1 to TRBJ2-7, with 11 bases identical to TRBD2. The CDR3 loop spans 17 amino acids. Losses at the gene ends were 2 bases for V and 0 bases for J; bases not matched to a gene: 6. Germline loops: CDR1 WNHNN, CDR2 SYGVQD (reference sequence). This chain's CDR3 is CASSEGATSGGSYEQYF. CDR3 sequence (DNA): TGCGCCAGCAGTGAGGGAGCCACTAGCGGGGGCTCCTACGAGCAGTACTTC.

Only one count was recorded for this clone. The chain joins TRBV28 to TRBJ2-7; 7 nucleotides align to TRBD2. The junction had 17 bases not matched to a gene; V was cut back by 4 bases and J by 2 bases. CDR3 length equals 18 residues. In germline, CDR1 is MDHEN, CDR2 SYDVKM. This CDR3 is CASSSAGRSSGPPYEQYF. CDR3 in DNA: TGTGCCAGCAGTTCCGCTGGCCGCTCTAGCGGACCCCCCTACGAGCAGTACTTC.

The chain carries TRBV7-9 and TRBJ2-5; D perhaps matches TRBD2 (5 bases). This CDR3 comprises 14 residues. Germline CDR1 reads SEHNR; CDR2 reads FQNEAQ (reference sequence). Trimming removed 2 bases from V and 1 base from J, with 8 bases in between. The CDR3 spells CASSLSAGQETQYF. CDR3 nucleotide sequence: TGTGCCAGCAGCTTATCGGCGGGCCAAGAGACCCAGTACTTC.

V is TRBV3-1 (or the pseudogene TRBV3-2) and J is TRBJ2-2; no reliable D call. CDR1 is LGHDT, CDR2 YNNKEL, per germline (reference sequence). Deletions cut 0 bases from V and 6 bases from J, with 8 bases between. This CDR3 has 14 residues. The CDR3 bases are TGTGCCAGCAGCCAAGACAGTTTGCCCGGGGAGCTGTTTTTT. This sequence encodes CASSQDSLPGELFF.

The chain has TRBV15 and TRBJ1-1; perhaps TRBD1 as D (5 bases). Germline CDR1 reads LNHNV; CDR2 reads YYDKDF (reference sequence). V dropped 0 bases and J dropped 5 bases, with 10 bases sitting between them. CDR3 length: 14 residues. CDR3 nucleotides: TGTGCCACCAGCAGAGATTGGGGGGAGACTGAAGCTTTCTTT. It encodes CATSRDWGETEAFF.

This clone has just one count. CDR3 bases: TGTGCCAGCTCACCACCGGGGCCGGGTCCCTACGAGCAGTACTTC. Its protein is CASSPPGPGPYEQYF. The chain links TRBV18 to TRBJ2-7, with D possibly being TRBD1 (5 bases). V lost 0 bases and J lost 2, with 11 bases in between. Germline V gene data show CDR1 as KGHSH and CDR2 as LQKENI. The CDR3 covers 15 residues.

This chain connects TRBV5-4 to TRBJ2-2, with 8 bases fitting TRBD2. Looked up from germline, CDR1 is SGHNT and CDR2 is YYREEE (reference sequence). This CDR3 is built from 16 residues. The trim removed 1 base at V and 4 bases at J, leaving 6 bases unmatched. The CDR3 region has the DNA TGTGCCAGCAGCTTGAATAGCGGGATCATCACCGGGGAGCTGTTTTTT. Its translation: CASSLNSGIITGELFF. Supplemented by reference TRBV5-4 and TRBJ2-2, the full variable domain reads ETGVTQSPTHLIKTRGQQVTLRCSSQSGHNTVSWYQQALGQGPQFIFQYYREEENGRGNFPPRFSGLQFPNYSSELNVNALELDDSALYLCASSLNSGIITGELFFGEGSRLTVL.

The CDR3 region is CATSRAGLAGEQFF. CDR3 bases: TGTGCCACCAGCAGAGCGGGACTAGCGGGTGAGCAGTTCTTC. This sequence joins TRBV15 and TRBJ2-1; 12 bases map to TRBD2. V dropped 1 base and J dropped 9; count of bases not matched to a gene: 1. The CDR3 length is 14 residues. Per germline, CDR1 LNHNV and CDR2 YYDKDF (reference sequence).

This chain connects TRBV28 to TRBJ1-1, with D possibly being TRBD1 (5 bases). Trimming removed 8 bases from V and 0 bases from J, with 19 bases in between. This CDR3 is built from 16 residues. Germline CDR1 MDHEN, CDR2 SYDVKM. In DNA, the CDR3 is TGTGCCAGCTCCATTGGGGTTGGCAGGGTGAACACTGAAGCTTTCTTT. Its protein is CASSIGVGRVNTEAFF.

This sequence joins TRBV6-2 or TRBV6-3 and TRBJ2-7; 8 nucleotides agree with TRBD2. Germline V lookup: CDR1 MNHEY, CDR2 SVGEGT. The CDR3 runs to 16 residues. The trim removed 2 bases at V and 0 bases at J, leaving 6 bases unmatched. CDR3 nucleotide sequence: TGTGCCAGCAGTTACCCCAGCGGGGGTAGCTCCTACGAGCAGTACGTC. This codes for CASSYPSGGSSYEQYV.

The V call is TRBV25-1, the J call TRBJ2-3; tentatively, D is TRBD2 (6 bases). Germline V CDR1 and CDR2: MGHDK, SYGVNS. Trimming removed 1 base from V and 5 bases from J, with 19 bases in between. This CDR3 comprises 17 residues. CDR3 sequence reads: CASSESVVGRRGDTQYF. The CDR3 nucleotides are TGTGCCAGCAGTGAATCGGTTGTTGGCAGGAGGGGAGATACGCAGTATTTT.

Only a few counts were recorded for this clone. CDR3 sequence: CASSSNNRGKRTEAFF. Here the CDR3 DNA reads TGTGCCAGTAGTTCCAACAACAGGGGGAAGAGGACTGAAGCTTTCTTT. V and J are TRBV19 and TRBJ1-1, with 8 nucleotides matching TRBD1. Germline CDR1 LNHDA, CDR2 SQIVND (reference sequence). V was clipped by 5 bases and J by 5 bases; unmatched bases: 13. The CDR3 totals 16 residues. The full variable domain, in which reference TRBV19 and TRBJ1-1 provide the parts outside the CDR3, is DGGITQSPKYLFRKEGQNVTLSCEQNLNHDAMYWYRQDPGQGLRLIYYSQIVNDFQKGDIAEGYSVSREKKESFPLTVTSAQKNPTAFYLCASSSNNRGKRTEAFFGQGTRLTVV.

This chain connects TRBV6-5 to TRBJ1-2; the D gene is possibly TRBD1 (6 bases). This CDR3 contains 14 residues. V was cut by 7 bases and J by 0 bases, with 12 bases left in between. Germline CDR1 and CDR2: MNHEY and SVGAGI. This chain's CDR3 is CASKTGSTNYGYTF. For the CDR3, the DNA is TGTGCCAGCAAAACAGGGTCGACTAACTATGGCTACACCTTC.

CDR3 in amino acids: CASSLSQGTGELFF. DNA of the CDR3: TGCGCCAGCAGCTTGAGCCAGGGGACCGGGGAGCTGTTTTTT. This chain links TRBV5-1 with TRBJ2-2; tentative D call: TRBD1 (6 bases). Germline V gene lookup returns CDR1 SGHRS and CDR2 YFSETQ. Trimming removed 1 base at V and 5 bases at J, with 9 bases between. This CDR3 has 14 amino acids.

The V gene is TRBV7-3, the J gene TRBJ2-3, with a tentative D call TRBD2 (5 bases). Germline CDR1 reads SGHTA; CDR2 reads FQGTGA. CDR3 length: 12 residues. V was clipped by 4 bases and J by 4 bases, with 6 bases between them. The CDR3 region has the DNA TGTGCCAGCAGCTCCGGGGCAGATACGCAGTATTTT. Protein product: CASSSGADTQYF.

The V call is TRBV19, the J call TRBJ1-6, with TRBD1 as a possible D gene (5 bases). This CDR3 spans 12 amino acids. V was clipped by 6 bases and J by 6 bases, with 6 bases between them. Germline CDR1 is LNHDA and CDR2 is SQIVND (reference sequence). The CDR3 is CASRTANSPLHF. CDR3 coding DNA: TGTGCCAGTAGGACAGCTAATTCACCCCTCCACTTT.